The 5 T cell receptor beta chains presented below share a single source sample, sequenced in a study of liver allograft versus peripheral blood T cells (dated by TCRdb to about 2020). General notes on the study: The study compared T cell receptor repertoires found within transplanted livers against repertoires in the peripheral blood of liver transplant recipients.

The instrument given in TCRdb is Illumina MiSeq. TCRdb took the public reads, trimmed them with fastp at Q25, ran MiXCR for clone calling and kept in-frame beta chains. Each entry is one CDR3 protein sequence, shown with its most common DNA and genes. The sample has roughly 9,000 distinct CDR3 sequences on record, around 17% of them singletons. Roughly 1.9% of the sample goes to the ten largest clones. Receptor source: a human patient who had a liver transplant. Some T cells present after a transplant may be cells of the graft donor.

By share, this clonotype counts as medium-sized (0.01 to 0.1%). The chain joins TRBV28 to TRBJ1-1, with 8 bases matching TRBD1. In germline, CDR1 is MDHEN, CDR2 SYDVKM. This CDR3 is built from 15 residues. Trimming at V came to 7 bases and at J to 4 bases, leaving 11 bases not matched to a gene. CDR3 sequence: CASTVGQGVFTEAFF. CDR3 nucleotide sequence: TGTGCCAGCACCGTAGGACAGGGTGTTTTCACTGAAGCTTTCTTT.

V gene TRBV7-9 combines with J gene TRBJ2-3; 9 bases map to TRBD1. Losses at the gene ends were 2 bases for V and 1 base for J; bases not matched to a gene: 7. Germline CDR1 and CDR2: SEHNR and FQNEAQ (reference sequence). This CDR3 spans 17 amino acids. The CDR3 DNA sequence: TGTGCCAGCAGCTTATATGTCCGGACAGGGGGCACAGATACGCAGTATTTT. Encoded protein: CASSLYVRTGGTDTQYF.

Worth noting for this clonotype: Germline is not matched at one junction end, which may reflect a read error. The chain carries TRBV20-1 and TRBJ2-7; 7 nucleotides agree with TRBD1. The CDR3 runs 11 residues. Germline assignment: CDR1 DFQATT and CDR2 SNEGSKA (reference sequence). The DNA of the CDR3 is TGCAGTGCCTGGGACAGCCCCGCGCAACACTTC. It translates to CSAWDSPAQHF.

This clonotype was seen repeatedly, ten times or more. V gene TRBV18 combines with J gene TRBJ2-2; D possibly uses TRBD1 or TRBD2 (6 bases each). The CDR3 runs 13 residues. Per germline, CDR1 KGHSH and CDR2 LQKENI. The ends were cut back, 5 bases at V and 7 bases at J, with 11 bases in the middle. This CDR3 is CASSNREVGELFF. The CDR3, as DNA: TGTGCCAGCTCAAACAGGGAGGTCGGGGAGCTGTTTTTT.

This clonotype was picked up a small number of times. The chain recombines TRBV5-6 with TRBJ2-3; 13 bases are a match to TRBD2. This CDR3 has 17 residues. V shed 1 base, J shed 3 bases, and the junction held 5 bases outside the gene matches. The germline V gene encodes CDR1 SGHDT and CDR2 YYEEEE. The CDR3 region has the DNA TGTGCCAGCAGCTTGCGGACTAGCGGGGGATCTACAGATACGCAGTATTTT. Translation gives CASSLRTSGGSTDTQYF.